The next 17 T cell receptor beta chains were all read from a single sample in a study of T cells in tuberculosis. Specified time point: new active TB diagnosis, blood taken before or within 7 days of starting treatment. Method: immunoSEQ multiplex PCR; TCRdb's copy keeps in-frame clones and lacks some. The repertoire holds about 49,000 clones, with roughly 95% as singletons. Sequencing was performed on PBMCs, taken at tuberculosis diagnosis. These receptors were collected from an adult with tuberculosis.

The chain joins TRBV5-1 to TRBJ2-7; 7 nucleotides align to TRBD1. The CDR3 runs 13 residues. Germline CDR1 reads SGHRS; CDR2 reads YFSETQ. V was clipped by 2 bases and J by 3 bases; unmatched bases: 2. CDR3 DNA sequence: TGCGCCAGCAGCTTAGACAGGGACTACGAGCAGTACTTC. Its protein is CASSLDRDYEQYF.

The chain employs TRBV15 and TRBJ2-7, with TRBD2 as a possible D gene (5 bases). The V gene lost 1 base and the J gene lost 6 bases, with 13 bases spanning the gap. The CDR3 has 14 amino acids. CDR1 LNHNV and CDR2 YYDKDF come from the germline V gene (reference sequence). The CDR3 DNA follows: TGTGCCACCAGCAGAGGGACCCTCGAGGGCGAGCAGTACTTC. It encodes CATSRGTLEGEQYF.

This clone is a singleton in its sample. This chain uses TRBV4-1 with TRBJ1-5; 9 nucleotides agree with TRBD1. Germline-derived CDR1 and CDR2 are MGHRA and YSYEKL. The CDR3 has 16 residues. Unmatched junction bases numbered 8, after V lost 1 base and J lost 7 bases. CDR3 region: CASSQVVGTGRQPQHF. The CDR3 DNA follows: TGCGCCAGCAGCCAAGTAGTTGGGACAGGGAGACAGCCCCAGCATTTT.

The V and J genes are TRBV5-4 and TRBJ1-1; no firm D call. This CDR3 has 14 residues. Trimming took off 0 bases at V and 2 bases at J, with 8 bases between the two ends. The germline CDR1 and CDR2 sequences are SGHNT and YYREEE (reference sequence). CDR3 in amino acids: CASSLEQLNTEAFF. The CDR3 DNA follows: TGTGCCAGCAGCTTGGAACAGCTCAACACTGAAGCTTTCTTT.

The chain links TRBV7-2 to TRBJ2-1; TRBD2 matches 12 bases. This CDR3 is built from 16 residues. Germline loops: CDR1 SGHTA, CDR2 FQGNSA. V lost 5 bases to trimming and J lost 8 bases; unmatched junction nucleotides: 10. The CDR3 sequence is CASSGMTSGSIHEQFF. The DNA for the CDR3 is TGTGCCAGCAGCGGCATGACTAGCGGGAGTATCCATGAGCAGTTCTTC.

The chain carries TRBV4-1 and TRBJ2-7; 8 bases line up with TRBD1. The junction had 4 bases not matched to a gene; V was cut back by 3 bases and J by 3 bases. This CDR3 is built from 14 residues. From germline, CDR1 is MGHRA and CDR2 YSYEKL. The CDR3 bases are TGCGCCAGCAGCCAGCCCGGGACAGGCTACGAGCAGTACTTC. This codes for CASSQPGTGYEQYF.

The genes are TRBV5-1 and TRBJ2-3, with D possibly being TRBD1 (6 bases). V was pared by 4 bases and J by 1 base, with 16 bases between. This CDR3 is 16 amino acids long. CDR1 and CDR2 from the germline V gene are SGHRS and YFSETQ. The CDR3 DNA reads TGCGCCAGCAGCGCAGGGGCCGGGATCGGCACAGATACGCAGTATTTT. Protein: CASSAGAGIGTDTQYF.

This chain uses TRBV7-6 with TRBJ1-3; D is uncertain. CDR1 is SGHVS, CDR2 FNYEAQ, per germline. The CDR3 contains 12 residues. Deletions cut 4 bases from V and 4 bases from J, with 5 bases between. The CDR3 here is CASSSVGNTIYF. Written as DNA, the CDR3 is TGTGCCAGCAGCTCAGTCGGAAACACCATATATTTT.

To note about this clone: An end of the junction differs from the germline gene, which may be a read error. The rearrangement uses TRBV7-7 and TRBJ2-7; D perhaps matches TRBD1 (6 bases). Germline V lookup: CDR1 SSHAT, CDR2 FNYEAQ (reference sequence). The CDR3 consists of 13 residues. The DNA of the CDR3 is TGTGCTAGCAGCCCGTCGGACAGCTACGAGCAGTACTTC. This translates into CASSPSDSYEQYF.

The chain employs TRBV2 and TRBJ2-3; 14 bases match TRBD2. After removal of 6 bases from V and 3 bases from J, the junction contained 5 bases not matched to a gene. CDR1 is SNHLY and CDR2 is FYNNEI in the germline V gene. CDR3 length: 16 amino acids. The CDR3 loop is CASRGLAGARTDTQYF. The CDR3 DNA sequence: TGTGCCAGCAGGGGACTAGCGGGAGCTAGGACAGATACGCAGTATTTT.

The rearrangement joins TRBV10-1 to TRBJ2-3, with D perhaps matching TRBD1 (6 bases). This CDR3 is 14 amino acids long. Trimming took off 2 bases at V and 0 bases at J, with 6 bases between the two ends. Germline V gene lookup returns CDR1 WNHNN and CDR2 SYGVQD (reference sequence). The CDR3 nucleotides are TGCGCCAGCAGTGAGAGGGGGAGCACAGATACGCAGTATTTT. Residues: CASSERGSTDTQYF.

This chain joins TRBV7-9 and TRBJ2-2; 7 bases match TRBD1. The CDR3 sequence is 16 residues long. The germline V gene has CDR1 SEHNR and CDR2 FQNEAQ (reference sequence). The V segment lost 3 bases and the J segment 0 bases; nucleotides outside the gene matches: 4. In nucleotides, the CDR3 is TGTGCCAGCAGCTTCCGACAGGGAGCGAACACCGGGGAGCTGTTTTTT. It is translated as CASSFRQGANTGELFF.

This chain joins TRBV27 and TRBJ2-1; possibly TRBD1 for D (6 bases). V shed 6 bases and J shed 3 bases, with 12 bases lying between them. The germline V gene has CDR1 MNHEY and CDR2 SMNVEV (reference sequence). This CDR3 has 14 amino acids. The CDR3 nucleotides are TGTGCCAGCAGAGAGAGGGGGAACTACAATGAGCAGTTCTTC. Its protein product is CASRERGNYNEQFF.

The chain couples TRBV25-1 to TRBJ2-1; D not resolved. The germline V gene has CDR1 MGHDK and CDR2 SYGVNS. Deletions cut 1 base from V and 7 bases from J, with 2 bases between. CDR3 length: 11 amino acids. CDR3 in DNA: TGTGCCAGCAGTGAATTAAATGAGCAGTTCTTC. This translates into CASSELNEQFF.

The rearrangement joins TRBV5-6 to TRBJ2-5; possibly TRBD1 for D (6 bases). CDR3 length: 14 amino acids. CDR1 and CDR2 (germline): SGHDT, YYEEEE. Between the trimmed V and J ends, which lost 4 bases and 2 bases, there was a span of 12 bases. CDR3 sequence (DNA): TGTGCCAGCAGCGGGGACAAGCGGCAAGAGACCCAGTACTTC. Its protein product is CASSGDKRQETQYF.

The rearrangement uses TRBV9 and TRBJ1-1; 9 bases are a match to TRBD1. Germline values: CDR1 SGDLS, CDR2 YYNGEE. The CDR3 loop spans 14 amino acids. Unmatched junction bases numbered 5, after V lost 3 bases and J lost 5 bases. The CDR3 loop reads CASSAGTGSTEAFF. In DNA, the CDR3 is TGTGCCAGCAGCGCCGGGACAGGGAGTACTGAAGCTTTCTTT.

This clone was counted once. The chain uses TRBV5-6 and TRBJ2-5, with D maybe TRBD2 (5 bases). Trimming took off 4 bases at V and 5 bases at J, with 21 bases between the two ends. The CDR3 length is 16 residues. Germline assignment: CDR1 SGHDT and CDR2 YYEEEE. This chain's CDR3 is CASSLSGRSLGETQYF. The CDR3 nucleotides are TGTGCCAGCAGCCTGAGTGGGAGATCCCTGGGGGAGACCCAGTACTTC.